What follows describes a single T cell receptor (beta chain). This record belongs to a study of blood T cell repertoires in COVID-19. For the study at large: PBMCs, B-cell-depleted T cells, or T cells were the source of the cDNA or gDNA that made up the material.

The germline V gene encodes CDR1 SEHNR and CDR2 FQNEAQ (reference sequence). This CDR3 has 13 residues. Trimming removed 5 bases at V and 2 bases at J, with 9 bases between. Authors' data handling: Scientists estimated how many nucleated cells there were by amplifying reference gene primers. Generated by immunoSEQ multiplex PCR, the TCRdb table keeps only in-frame clones and is missing some. From that table come the V and J calls and clone size; the DNA was used to work out D and trimming. In the table there are 150,000 to 200,000 clones, 86% of which are singletons. This chain uses TRBV7-9 with TRBJ2-5; tentative D call: TRBD1 (5 bases). The TCR comes from a man aged 50 to 60 with active or convalescent COVID-19. Sequencing was done on a sample of peripheral blood. CDR3 DNA: TGTGCCAGCAGCCAGACAGCTCAAGAGACCCAGTACTTC. It translates to CASSQTAQETQYF.